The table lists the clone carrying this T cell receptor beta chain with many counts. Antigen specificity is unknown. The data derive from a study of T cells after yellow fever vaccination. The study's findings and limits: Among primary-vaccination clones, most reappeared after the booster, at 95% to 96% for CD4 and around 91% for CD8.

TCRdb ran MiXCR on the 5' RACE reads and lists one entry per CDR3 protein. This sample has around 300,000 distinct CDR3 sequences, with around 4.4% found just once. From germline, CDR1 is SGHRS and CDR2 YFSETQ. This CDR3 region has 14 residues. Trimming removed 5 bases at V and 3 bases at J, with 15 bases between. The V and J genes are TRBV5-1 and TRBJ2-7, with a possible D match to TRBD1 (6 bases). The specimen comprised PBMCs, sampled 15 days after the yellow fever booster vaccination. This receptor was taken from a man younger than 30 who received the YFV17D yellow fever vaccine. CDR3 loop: CASRPATGLYEQYF. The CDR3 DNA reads TGCGCCAGCAGACCGGCAACAGGGCTCTACGAGCAGTACTTC.